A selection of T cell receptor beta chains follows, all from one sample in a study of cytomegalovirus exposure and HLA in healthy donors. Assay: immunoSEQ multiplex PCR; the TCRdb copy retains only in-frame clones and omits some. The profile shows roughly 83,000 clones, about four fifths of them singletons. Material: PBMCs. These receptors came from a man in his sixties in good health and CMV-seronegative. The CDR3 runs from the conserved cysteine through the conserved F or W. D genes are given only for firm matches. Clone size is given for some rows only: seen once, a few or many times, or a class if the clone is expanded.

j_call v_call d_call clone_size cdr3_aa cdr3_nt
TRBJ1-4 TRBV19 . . CASGPFGGKLFF TGTGCCAGCGGACCTTTCGGGGGAAAACTGTTTTTT
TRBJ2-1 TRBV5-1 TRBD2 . CASSLQGSGGAYNEQFF TGCGCCAGCAGCTTGCAGGGGAGCGGGGGGGCCTACAATGAGCAGTTCTTC
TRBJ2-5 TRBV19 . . CASSIAPTVQETQYF TGTGCCAGTAGTATAGCCCCGACAGTCCAAGAGACCCAGTACTTC
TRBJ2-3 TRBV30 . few CAWSRSYRDTQYF TGTGCCTGGAGTCGCTCCTATCGGGATACGCAGTATTTT
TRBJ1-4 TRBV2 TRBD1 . CASSERQGAREKLFF TGTGCCAGCAGTGAACGACAGGGGGCGCGGGAAAAACTGTTTTTT
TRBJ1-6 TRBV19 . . CASSIVAQGGSPLHF TGTGCCAGTAGTATAGTTGCACAGGGTGGTTCACCCCTCCACTTT
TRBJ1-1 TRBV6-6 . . CASSPLTAGNTEAFF TGTGCCAGCAGTCCCTTGACAGCGGGGAACACTGAAGCTTTCTTT
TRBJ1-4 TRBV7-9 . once CSSSLDGRGEKLFF TGTTCCAGCAGTCTTGACGGTAGGGGTGAAAAACTGTTTTTT
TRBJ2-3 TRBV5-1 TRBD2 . CASSLDGAGGTDTQYF TGCGCCAGCAGCTTGGATGGGGCGGGGGGCACAGATACGCAGTATTTT
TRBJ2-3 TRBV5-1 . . CASSIPGTEDSDTQYF TGCGCCAGCAGCATTCCCGGGACTGAAGACTCAGATACGCAGTATTTT
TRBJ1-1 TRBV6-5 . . CASSYSAVTEAFF TGTGCCAGCAGTTACTCGGCAGTTACTGAAGCTTTCTTT
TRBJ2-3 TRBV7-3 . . CASSWGGAHADTQYF TGTGCCAGCTCCTGGGGGGGGGCGCACGCAGATACGCAGTATTTT
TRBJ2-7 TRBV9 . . CASSDTGMWQYF TGTGCCAGCAGCGATACAGGGATGTGGCAGTACTTC
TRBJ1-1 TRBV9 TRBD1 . CASSRPPTGDAFF TGTGCCAGCAGCCGACCCCCGACAGGGGATGCTTTCTTT
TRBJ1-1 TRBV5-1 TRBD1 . CASSLAWTGQNTEAFF TGCGCCAGCAGCTTGGCGTGGACAGGGCAGAACACTGAAGCTTTCTTT
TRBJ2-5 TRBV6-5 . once CASSYRRAGTQYF TGTGCCAGCAGTTACCGGCGGGCGGGGACCCAGTACTTC
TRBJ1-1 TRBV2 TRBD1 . CASSVRSDRATEAFF TGTGCCAGCAGTGTCCGGTCGGACAGGGCGACTGAAGCTTTCTTT
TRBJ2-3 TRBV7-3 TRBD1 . CASSLAARGRDTQYF TGTGCCAGCAGCTTAGCCGCCAGGGGGCGGGATACGCAGTATTTT
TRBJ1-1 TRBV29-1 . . CSVESPAYTEAFF TGCAGCGTTGAAAGCCCCGCGTACACTGAAGCTTTCTTT
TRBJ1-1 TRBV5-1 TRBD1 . CASSAGGLGTEAFF TGCGCCAGCAGCGCAGGGGGTTTGGGCACTGAAGCTTTCTTT
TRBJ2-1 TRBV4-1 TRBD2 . CASSQDFEREGNEQFF TGCGCCAGCAGCCAAGATTTCGAGCGGGAGGGCAATGAGCAGTTCTTC
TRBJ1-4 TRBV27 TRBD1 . CASSPRQGTNEKLFF TGTGCCAGCAGTCCCCGACAGGGAACTAATGAAAAACTGTTTTTT
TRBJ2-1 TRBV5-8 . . CASSPGWGEAQFF TGTGCCAGCAGCCCGGGATGGGGAGAAGCGCAGTTCTTC
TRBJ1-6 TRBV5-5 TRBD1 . CASSRTGRDNSPLHF TGTGCCAGCAGCCGGACAGGGCGCGATAATTCACCCCTCCACTTT
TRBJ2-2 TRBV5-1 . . CASSPQGSGTGELFF TGCGCCAGCAGTCCTCAGGGGTCGGGCACCGGGGAGCTGTTTTTT
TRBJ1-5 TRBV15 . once CATSRDRSRGPNQPQHF TGTGCCACCAGCAGAGATCGGAGCAGGGGCCCCAATCAGCCCCAGCATTTT
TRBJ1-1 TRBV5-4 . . CASSLEWRSQAFF TGTGCCAGCAGCTTGGAATGGCGGAGTCAAGCTTTCTTT
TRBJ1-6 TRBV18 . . CASSPQGTSPLHF TGTGCCAGCTCACCGCAGGGTACCTCACCCCTCCACTTT
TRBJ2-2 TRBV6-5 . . CASSYRGTGELFF TGTGCCAGCAGTTACCGGGGCACCGGGGAGCTGTTTTTT
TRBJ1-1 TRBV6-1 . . CASRSRQGNTEAFF TGTGCCAGCAGATCCCGCCAGGGGAACACTGAAGCTTTCTTT
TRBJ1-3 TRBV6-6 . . CASNDPPGTGNTIYF TGTGCCAGCAACGACCCCCCAGGAACTGGAAACACCATATATTTT
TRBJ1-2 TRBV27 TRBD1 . CASRTGGNYGYTF TGTGCCAGCAGGACAGGGGGGAACTATGGCTACACCTTC
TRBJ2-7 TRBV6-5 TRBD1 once CASSYSPGTAYEQYF TGTGCCAGCAGTTACTCCCCCGGGACAGCCTACGAGCAGTACTTC
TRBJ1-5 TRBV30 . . CAWSVGVVGSGQPQHF TGTGCCTGGAGTGTCGGGGTAGTAGGCTCAGGACAGCCCCAGCATTTT
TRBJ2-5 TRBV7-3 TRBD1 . CASSWTGGGETQYF TGTGCCAGCAGCTGGACAGGGGGCGGGGAGACCCAGTACTTC
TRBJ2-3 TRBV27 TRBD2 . CASSPSSGGYDTQYF TGTGCCAGCAGTCCGTCTAGCGGGGGGTATGATACGCAGTATTTT
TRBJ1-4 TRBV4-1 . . CASSHKGSGKDEKLFF TGCGCCAGCAGCCATAAGGGGTCAGGGAAGGACGAAAAACTGTTTTTT
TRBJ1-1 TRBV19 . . CASRQGTEAFF TGTGCCAGTAGGCAGGGCACTGAAGCTTTCTTT
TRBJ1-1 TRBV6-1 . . CASSQGRGNTEAFF TGTGCCAGCAGCCAAGGCAGGGGGAACACTGAAGCTTTCTTT
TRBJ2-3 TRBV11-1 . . CASSLGGDPHTDTQYF TGTGCCAGCAGCTTAGGCGGGGACCCCCACACAGATACGCAGTATTTT
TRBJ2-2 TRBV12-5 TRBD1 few CASGFTGVNTGELFF TGTGCTAGTGGTTTCACAGGGGTAAACACCGGGGAGCTGTTTTTT
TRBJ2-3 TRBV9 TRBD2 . CASSVEVGTSGGLDTQYF TGTGCCAGCAGCGTAGAAGTCGGGACTAGCGGGGGATTGGATACGCAGTATTTT
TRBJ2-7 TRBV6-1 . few CASSPSRYEQYF TGTGCCAGCAGCCCGTCGAGGTACGAGCAGTACTTC